This T cell receptor (beta chain) was recovered during a study of T cell repertoires in cytomegalovirus infection. Background on the study: Public signatures in TCR beta pointed to CMV infection and matching HLA type.

TCRdb itself ran the reads through MiXCR, one entry per CDR3 protein. The repertoire holds under 500,000 distinct CDR3 sequences, with about 39% as singletons. Deletions cut 5 bases from V and 0 bases from J, with 13 bases between. CDR3 length: 15 amino acids. Germline lookup yields CDR1 SGHVS and CDR2 FNYEAQ. Overall study results and limits: Based on cumulative public TCR beta family frequency, carriers of CMV plus the relevant HLA were identified.

The sample holds a few counts of this clonotype. Its target is not known. This sequence originates from a human donor in good health (CMV status not recorded). Some clones in this sample may be carry-over from other donors' samples. This material consisted of cultured PBMCs, taken from culture after CMV antigen stimulation. The chain couples TRBV7-6 to TRBJ1-1, with a possible D match to TRBD1 (5 bases). DNA for the CDR3: TGTGCCAGCAGCCCCACGACAGACATGAACACTGAAGCTTTCTTT. This codes for CASSPTTDMNTEAFF.